The clone carrying this TCR beta chain was found once. The data derive from a study of blood T cell repertoires in COVID-19. Study-wide context: In each case, the material was cDNA or gDNA derived from T cells, B-cell-depleted T cells, or PBMCs.

Original handling: Using reference gene primer amplification, nucleated cell counts were estimated. TCRdb's copy holds only in-frame clones and misses some; the assay was immunoSEQ multiplex PCR. Clone size and the V and J calls come from that table; the DNA yielded D and trimming. The table has tens of thousands of clones, more than 60% seen once. The V segment lost 5 bases and the J segment 3 bases; nucleotides outside the gene matches: 9. Germline CDR1 reads SGHRS; CDR2 reads YFSETQ. There are 15 residues in the CDR3. The receptor was derived from a woman in her sixties or seventies with acute or convalescent COVID-19. Sequenced input: peripheral blood. The rearrangement uses TRBV5-1 and TRBJ2-7; the match to TRBD1 covers 9 bases. The DNA for the CDR3 is TGCGCCAGCAGAACAATTCCGGGACAGGGCTACGAGCAGTACTTC. This codes for CASRTIPGQGYEQYF.